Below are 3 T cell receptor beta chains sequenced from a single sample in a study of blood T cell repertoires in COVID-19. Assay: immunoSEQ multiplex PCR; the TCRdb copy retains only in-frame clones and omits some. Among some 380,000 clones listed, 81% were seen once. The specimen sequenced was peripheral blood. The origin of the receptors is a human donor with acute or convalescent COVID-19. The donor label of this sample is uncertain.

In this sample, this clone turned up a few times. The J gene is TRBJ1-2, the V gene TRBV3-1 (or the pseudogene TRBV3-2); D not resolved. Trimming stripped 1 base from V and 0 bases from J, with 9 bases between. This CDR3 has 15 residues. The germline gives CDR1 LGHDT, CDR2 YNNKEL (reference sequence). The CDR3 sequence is CASSQGGLTNYGYTF. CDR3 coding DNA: TGTGCCAGCAGCCAAGGAGGCCTAACTAACTATGGCTACACCTTC.

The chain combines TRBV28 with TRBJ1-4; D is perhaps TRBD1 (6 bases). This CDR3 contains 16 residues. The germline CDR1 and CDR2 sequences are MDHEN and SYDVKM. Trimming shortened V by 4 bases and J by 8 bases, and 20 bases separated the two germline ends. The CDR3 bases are TGTGCCAGCAGTTCTCCGTTGACTCTAAGGGGGGAAAAACTGTTTTTT. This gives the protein CASSSPLTLRGEKLFF.

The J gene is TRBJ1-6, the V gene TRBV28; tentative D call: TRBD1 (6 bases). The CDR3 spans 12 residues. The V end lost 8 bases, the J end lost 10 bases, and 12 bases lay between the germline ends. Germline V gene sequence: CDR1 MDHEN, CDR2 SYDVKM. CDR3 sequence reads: CASCGGLSPLHF. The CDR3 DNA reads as TGTGCCAGCTGCGGGGGGCTGTCACCCCTCCACTTT.